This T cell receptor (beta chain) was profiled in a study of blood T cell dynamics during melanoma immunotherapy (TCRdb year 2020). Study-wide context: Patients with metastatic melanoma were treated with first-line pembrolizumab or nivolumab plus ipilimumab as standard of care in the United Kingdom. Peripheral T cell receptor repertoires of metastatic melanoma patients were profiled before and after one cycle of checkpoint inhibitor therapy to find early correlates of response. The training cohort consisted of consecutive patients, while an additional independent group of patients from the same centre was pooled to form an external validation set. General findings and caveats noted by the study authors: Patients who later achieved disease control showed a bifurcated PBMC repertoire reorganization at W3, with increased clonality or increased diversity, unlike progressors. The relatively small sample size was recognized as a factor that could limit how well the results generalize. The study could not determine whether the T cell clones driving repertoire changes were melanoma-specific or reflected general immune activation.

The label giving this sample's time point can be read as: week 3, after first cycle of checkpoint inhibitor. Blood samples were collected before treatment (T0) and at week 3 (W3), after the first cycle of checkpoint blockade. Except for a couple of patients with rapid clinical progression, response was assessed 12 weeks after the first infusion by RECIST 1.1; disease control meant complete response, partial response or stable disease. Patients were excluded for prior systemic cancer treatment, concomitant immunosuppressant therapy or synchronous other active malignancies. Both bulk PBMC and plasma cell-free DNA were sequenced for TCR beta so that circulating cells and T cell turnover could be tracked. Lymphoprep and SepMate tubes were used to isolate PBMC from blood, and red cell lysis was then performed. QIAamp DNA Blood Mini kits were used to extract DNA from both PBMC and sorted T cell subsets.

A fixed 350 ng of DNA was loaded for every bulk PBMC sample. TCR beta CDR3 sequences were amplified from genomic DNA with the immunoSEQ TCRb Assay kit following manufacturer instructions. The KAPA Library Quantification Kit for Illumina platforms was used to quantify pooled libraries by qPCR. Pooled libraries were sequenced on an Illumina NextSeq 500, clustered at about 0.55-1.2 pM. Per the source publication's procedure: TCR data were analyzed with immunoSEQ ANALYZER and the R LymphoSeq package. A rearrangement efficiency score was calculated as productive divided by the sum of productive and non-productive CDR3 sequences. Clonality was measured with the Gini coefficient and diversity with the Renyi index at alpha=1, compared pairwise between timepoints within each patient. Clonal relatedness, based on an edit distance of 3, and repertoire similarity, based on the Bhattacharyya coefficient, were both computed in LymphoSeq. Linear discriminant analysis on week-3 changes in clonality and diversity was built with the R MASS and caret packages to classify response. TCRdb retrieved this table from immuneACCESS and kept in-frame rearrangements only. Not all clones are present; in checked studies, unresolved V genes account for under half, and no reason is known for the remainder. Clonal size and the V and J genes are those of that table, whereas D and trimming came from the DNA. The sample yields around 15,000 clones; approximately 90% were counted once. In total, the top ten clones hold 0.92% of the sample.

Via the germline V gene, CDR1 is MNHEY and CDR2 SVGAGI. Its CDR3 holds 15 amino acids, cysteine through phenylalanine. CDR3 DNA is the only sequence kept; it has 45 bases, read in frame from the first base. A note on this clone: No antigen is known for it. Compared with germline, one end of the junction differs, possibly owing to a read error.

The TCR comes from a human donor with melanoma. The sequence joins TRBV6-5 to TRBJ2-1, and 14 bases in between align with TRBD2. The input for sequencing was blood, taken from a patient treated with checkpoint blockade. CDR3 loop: CASSIGLAGGRSMVF. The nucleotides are TGTGCCAGCAGTATCGGACTAGCGGGGGGTCGGTCAATGGTCTTC.